This is a list of T cell receptor beta chains from one sample in a study of blood T cell repertoires in COVID-19. Data came from immunoSEQ multiplex PCR; TCRdb stores just in-frame clones and leaves some out. In the table there are roughly 130,000 clones, under 95% of which are singletons. The sample taken for sequencing was peripheral blood. Source of these receptors: a man between 50 and 59 years old with active COVID-19. Both conserved end residues are part of each CDR3. A D gene is named only where the DNA matches it firmly. Clone sizes are given selectively: once, few, many, or a class where the clone is expanded.

TRBJ1-3 | - | TRBV2 | - | CASSDNSGNTIYF | TGTGCCAGCAGTGACAACTCTGGAAACACCATATATTTT
TRBJ1-1 | - | TRBV10-2 | - | CASSLRENTEAFF | TGCGCCAGCAGTCTTCGGGAGAACACTGAAGCTTTCTTT
TRBJ2-3 | - | TRBV24-1 | - | CATGAQSTDTQYF | TGTGCCACCGGGGCCCAGTCTACGGATACGCAGTATTTT
TRBJ1-4 | - | TRBV6-2/TRBV6-3 | TRBD1 | CASSWDRSINEKLFF | TGTGCCAGCAGTTGGGACAGGAGTATCAATGAAAAACTGTTTTTT
TRBJ2-1 | - | TRBV19 | TRBD2 | CASSIWGGTYYNEQFF | TGTGCCAGTAGTATCTGGGGGGGGACTTATTACAATGAGCAGTTCTTC
TRBJ1-5 | few | TRBV7-8 | - | CASSLGDSSSQPQHF | TGTGCCAGCAGCTTAGGTGACAGTTCGAGTCAGCCCCAGCATTTT
TRBJ2-4 | once | TRBV6-1 | TRBD1 | CASSDFNRGRGGNIQYF | TGTGCCAGCAGTGATTTTAACAGGGGGCGAGGGGGAAACATTCAGTACTTC
TRBJ1-1 | - | TRBV11-3 | - | CASSLETSNTEAFF | TGTGCCAGCAGCTTGGAGACTTCGAACACTGAAGCTTTCTTT
TRBJ2-7 | - | TRBV7-9 | TRBD1 | CASSRQGYEQYF | TGTGCCAGCAGCCGACAGGGTTACGAGCAGTACTTC
TRBJ2-5 | - | TRBV5-1 | TRBD2 | CASSFGTSGRRLGETQYF | TGCGCCAGCAGCTTCGGGACTAGCGGGAGAAGGTTGGGAGAGACCCAGTACTTC
TRBJ1-1 | - | TRBV13 | - | CASSLGDSRLLNTEAFF | TGTGCCAGCAGCTTAGGAGACAGTAGGCTCCTGAACACTGAAGCTTTCTTT
TRBJ2-1 | - | TRBV6-5 | TRBD2 | CASSYSRAGGDNEQFF | TGTGCCAGCAGTTACTCGAGGGCGGGAGGGGACAATGAGCAGTTCTTC
TRBJ2-1 | - | TRBV6-1 | TRBD2 | CASSEGTSGRGNEQFF | TGTGCCAGCAGTGAAGGAACTAGCGGGAGGGGCAATGAGCAGTTCTTC
TRBJ2-2 | - | TRBV6-5 | TRBD1 | CASKTGTGVTGELFF | TGTGCCAGCAAGACCGGGACAGGGGTCACCGGGGAGCTGTTTTTT
TRBJ2-3 | - | TRBV24-1 | - | CAIGSDTDTQYF | TGTGCCATCGGGTCCGACACAGATACGCAGTATTTT
TRBJ1-5 | few | TRBV11-2 | TRBD1 | CASSTGQFNQPQHF | TGTGCCAGCAGTACGGGACAGTTCAATCAGCCCCAGCATTTT
TRBJ1-5 | once | TRBV6-6 | - | CASSTIQGFSQPQHF | TGTGCCAGCAGTACGATACAGGGTTTCAGTCAGCCCCAGCATTTT
TRBJ2-7 | - | TRBV5-4 | TRBD1 | CASSSEGTGATYEQYF | TGTGCCAGCAGCTCCGAAGGGACAGGGGCCACCTACGAGCAGTACTTC
TRBJ2-2 | - | TRBV3-1/TRBV3-2 | - | CASSRRLRVNTGELFF | TGTGCCAGCAGCCGACGACTAAGGGTTAACACCGGGGAGCTGTTTTTT
TRBJ2-2 | - | TRBV30 | TRBD1 | CACRGQGAGGELFF | TGTGCCTGTCGGGGACAGGGGGCCGGCGGGGAGCTGTTTTTT
TRBJ1-1 | once | TRBV7-9 | - | CASSLSGRNTEAFF | TGTGCCAGCAGCTTATCAGGCCGGAACACTGAAGCTTTCTTT
TRBJ2-7 | - | TRBV10-3 | TRBD1 | CAIRLDRASYEQYF | TGTGCCATCAGATTGGACAGGGCTTCCTACGAGCAGTACTTC